These 25 T cell receptor beta chains share one sample of origin, sequenced in a study of blood T cell repertoires in COVID-19. Assay: immunoSEQ multiplex PCR; the TCRdb copy retains only in-frame clones and omits some. The sample comprises 90,000 to 110,000 clones, approximately 82% of which are singletons, and around a sixth rests with the top ten. The sample consisted of peripheral blood. The receptors stem from a woman in her sixties or seventies with acute or convalescent COVID-19.

This sequence joins TRBV5-8 and TRBJ1-5, with 9 bases matching TRBD1. CDR3 size: 14 residues. Trimming removed 4 bases from V and 5 bases from J; junction bases left unmatched: 4. CDR1 SGHTS and CDR2 YDEGEE come from the germline V gene. The DNA of the CDR3 is TGTGCCAGCAGCCTGGGGACAGGGTATCAGCCCCAGCATTTT. It is translated as CASSLGTGYQPQHF.

This chain uses TRBV25-1 with TRBJ2-6; the D is unclear. CDR3 length equals 16 residues. The germline CDR1 and CDR2 sequences are MGHDK and SYGVNS. Trimming shortened V by 2 bases and J by 0 bases, and 8 bases separated the two germline ends. DNA for the CDR3: TGTGCCAGCAGTGAAATGGCCAGCTCTGGGGCCAACGTCCTGACTTTC. Residues: CASSEMASSGANVLTF.

As DNA, the CDR3 is TGTGCCATCCGAAGACCGGGACAGACCTACGAGCAGTACTTC. It specifies CAIRRPGQTYEQYF. The chain has TRBV28 and TRBJ2-7, with 7 bases lining up with TRBD1. Unmatched junction bases numbered 11, after V lost 10 bases and J lost 2 bases. Germline-derived CDR1 and CDR2 are MDHEN and SYDVKM. The CDR3 is made up of 14 amino acids.

The chain has TRBV19 and TRBJ2-6; TRBD1 matches 9 bases. Germline V gene lookup returns CDR1 LNHDA and CDR2 SQIVND (reference sequence). The CDR3 covers 19 residues. The V segment lost 1 base and the J segment 0 bases; nucleotides outside the gene matches: 7. This CDR3 reads CASSIGTGTGSSGANVLTF. The CDR3 DNA is TGTGCCAGTAGTATAGGTACCGGGACAGGGAGCTCTGGGGCCAACGTCCTGACTTTC. The whole variable domain, remainder taken from reference TRBV19 and TRBJ2-6, is DGGITQSPKYLFRKEGQNVTLSCEQNLNHDAMYWYRQDPGQGLRLIYYSQIVNDFQKGDIAEGYSVSREKKESFPLTVTSAQKNPTAFYLCASSIGTGTGSSGANVLTFGAGSRLTVL.

The chain employs TRBV10-2 and TRBJ1-1; D not certain. Trimming shortened V by 8 bases and J by 1 base, and 8 bases separated the two germline ends. This CDR3 spans 12 amino acids. Germline V gene data show CDR1 as WSHSY and CDR2 as SAAADI. CDR3 in amino acids: CASAYRNTEAFF. The CDR3 DNA sequence: TGCGCCAGCGCGTACCGGAACACTGAAGCTTTCTTT.

This chain connects TRBV28 to TRBJ2-5; 14 nucleotides align to TRBD2. V dropped 4 bases and J dropped 7; count of bases not matched to a gene: 8. The germline V gene encodes CDR1 MDHEN and CDR2 SYDVKM. The CDR3 has 16 residues. The CDR3 sequence: CASSWMGLAGAWTQYF. CDR3 coding DNA: TGTGCCAGCAGTTGGATGGGACTAGCGGGAGCTTGGACCCAGTACTTC.

The genes are TRBV28 and TRBJ1-1; D is unresolved. Germline CDR1 and CDR2: MDHEN and SYDVKM. CDR3 length: 15 residues. Trimming removed 6 bases at V and 1 base at J, with 15 bases between. The CDR3 nucleotides are TGTGCCAGCAGGGCGGGCTCTCTGTGGAACACTGAAGCTTTCTTT. Translated, it gives CASRAGSLWNTEAFF.

The J gene is TRBJ2-3, the V gene TRBV10-1, with TRBD2 matching 10 bases. Germline trimming cut 7 bases from V and 6 bases from J; bases unmatched to any gene: 7. CDR1 and CDR2 (germline): WNHNN, SYGVQD (reference sequence). The length of the CDR3 is 14 residues. The chain's CDR3 is CASTSGGPVDTQYF. The CDR3 nucleotides are TGCGCCAGCACTAGCGGGGGACCCGTGGATACGCAGTATTTT.

The rearrangement links TRBV5-1 to TRBJ2-1; D might be TRBD1 (6 bases). Germline V gene lookup returns CDR1 SGHRS and CDR2 YFSETQ. The CDR3 runs to 16 residues. V lost 1 base to trimming and J lost 4 bases, with 15 bases between them. The CDR3 reads CASSLMAGVEYNEQFF. CDR3 bases: TGCGCCAGCAGCTTGATGGCAGGGGTAGAGTACAATGAGCAGTTCTTC.

The chain couples TRBV5-5 to TRBJ1-1; D might be TRBD1 (5 bases). Trimming removed 1 base at V and 3 bases at J, with 13 bases between. CDR3 length equals 15 residues. Germline values: CDR1 SGHKS, CDR2 YYEKEE (reference sequence). CDR3 sequence: CASSLQGRVYTEAFF. As DNA, the CDR3 is TGTGCCAGCAGCTTGCAGGGCAGGGTCTACACTGAAGCTTTCTTT.

The chain couples TRBV5-1 to TRBJ1-3, with D possibly TRBD1 on 5 matching bases. Germline loops: CDR1 SGHRS, CDR2 YFSETQ. V gave up 7 bases and J gave up 0 bases, with 8 bases separating them. The CDR3 consists of 13 residues. As DNA, the CDR3 is TGCGCCAGCCGGGGGGTCTCTGGAAACACCATATATTTT. Its translation is CASRGVSGNTIYF.

J is TRBJ1-5 and V is TRBV7-9, with 7 bases matching TRBD1. The CDR3 runs 14 residues. Losses at the gene ends were 5 bases for V and 5 bases for J; bases not matched to a gene: 6. CDR1 and CDR2 from the germline V gene are SEHNR and FQNEAQ (reference sequence). The CDR3 DNA is TGTGCCAGCAGCCAAAACACAGGGGATCAGCCCCAGCATTTT. Protein product: CASSQNTGDQPQHF.

As DNA, the CDR3 is TGTGCCAGCAGCTTCCGACAGGGCGGACAGCCCCAGCATTTT. It encodes CASSFRQGGQPQHF. The chain links TRBV7-2 to TRBJ1-5, with TRBD1 identical over 7 bases. J was trimmed by 7 bases and V by 3 bases; bases with no gene match: 6. The germline CDR1 and CDR2 sequences are SGHTA and FQGNSA. The CDR3 has 14 amino acids.

The chain employs TRBV11-3 and TRBJ2-3, with D unclear. Germline CDR1 is SGHNT and CDR2 is YENEEA. Trimming pared 7 bases from V and 0 bases from J, leaving 14 bases between. The CDR3 loop spans 15 amino acids. CDR3 DNA sequence: TGTGCCAGCAAAGCAGGCGTTTCTAGCACAGATACGCAGTATTTT. Amino acids: CASKAGVSSTDTQYF.

The chain has TRBV27 and TRBJ2-7; 9 bases line up with TRBD1. V lost 4 bases and J lost 6; bases outside the gene matches: 10. CDR1 is MNHEY, CDR2 SMNVEV, per germline (reference sequence). This CDR3 comprises 15 residues. CDR3 sequence reads: CASSSPGQGIAEQYF. For the CDR3, the DNA is TGTGCCAGCAGTTCCCCGGGACAGGGAATCGCCGAGCAGTACTTC.

This clone has a handful of counts. This chain connects TRBV2 to TRBJ1-1; D ambiguous. The CDR3 loop spans 15 amino acids. The germline V and J ends were trimmed by 2 bases and 0 bases, with 10 bases remaining between them. The germline V gene has CDR1 SNHLY and CDR2 FYNNEI. CDR3 region: CASSEQASMNTEAFF. The CDR3 bases are TGTGCCAGCAGTGAACAGGCCTCCATGAACACTGAAGCTTTCTTT. The full variable domain, rest sourced from reference TRBV2 and TRBJ1-1, is EPEVTQTPSHQVTQMGQEVILRCVPISNHLYFYWYRQILGQKVEFLVSFYNNEISEKSEIFDDQFSVERPDGSNFTLKIRSTKLEDSAMYFCASSEQASMNTEAFFGQGTRLTVV.

The chain links TRBV4-2 to TRBJ2-7; D ambiguous. The germline V gene has CDR1 LGHNA and CDR2 YNFKEQ. The V end was cut by 0 bases, the J end by 7 bases, with 7 bases between. This CDR3 contains 12 residues. The CDR3 nucleotides read TGTGCCAGCAGCCAAGACCCCAGGGAGCAGTACTTC. Translation: CASSQDPREQYF.

The chain links TRBV28 to TRBJ2-1, with TRBD2 identical over 10 bases. Germline CDR1 MDHEN, CDR2 SYDVKM. The CDR3 extends over 15 amino acids. Unmatched junction bases numbered 13, after V lost 7 bases and J lost 10 bases. CDR3 DNA sequence: TGTGCCAGCACGGGAGCAGCGGGAGGGCACGGGGAGCAGTTCTTC. This translates into CASTGAAGGHGEQFF.

The rearrangement uses TRBV6-5 and TRBJ2-1; D ambiguous. This CDR3 has 12 residues. The V and J ends lost 4 bases and 7 bases respectively, with 8 bases between them. Per germline, CDR1 MNHEY and CDR2 SVGAGI. The CDR3 nucleotides read TGTGCCAGCAGTTCTTACCAGAATGAGCAGTTCTTC. This sequence encodes CASSSYQNEQFF.

The chain joins TRBV28 to TRBJ1-2; TRBD1 is a possible D gene (6 bases). This CDR3 contains 12 residues. CDR1 is MDHEN and CDR2 is SYDVKM in the germline V gene. V shed 6 bases and J shed 9 bases, with 14 bases lying between them. The CDR3, as DNA: TGTGCCAGCAGGTACGGGGGGGCTAGCTACACCTTC. This codes for CASRYGGASYTF.

This clone was observed a single time. J is TRBJ2-3 and V is TRBV7-3; TRBD2 matches at 11 bases. The CDR3 spans 15 residues. V dropped 5 bases and J dropped 6; count of bases not matched to a gene: 7. Germline CDR1 is SGHTA and CDR2 is FQGTGA. The CDR3 region is CASSPTSGARDTQYF. Here the CDR3 DNA reads TGTGCCAGCAGCCCGACTAGCGGGGCCCGGGATACGCAGTATTTT.

V is TRBV2 and J is TRBJ2-3; 7 bases match TRBD1. Unmatched junction bases numbered 9, after V lost 6 bases and J lost 0 bases. This CDR3 is 16 amino acids long. Per germline, CDR1 SNHLY and CDR2 FYNNEI. The CDR3 sequence is CASREQGLKSTDTQYF. In nucleotides, the CDR3 is TGTGCCAGCAGAGAACAGGGGCTAAAGAGCACAGATACGCAGTATTTT.

CDR3 DNA sequence: TGTGCCAGCAGCCTAAGACTAGCGGGAGCGAGCGGGGAGCTGTTTTTT. Translation: CASSLRLAGASGELFF. The chain joins TRBV9 to TRBJ2-2; 12 nucleotides align to TRBD2. The trim removed 4 bases at V and 7 bases at J, leaving 8 bases unmatched. Germline V gives CDR1 SGDLS, CDR2 YYNGEE. This CDR3 spans 16 amino acids.

The chain combines TRBV19 with TRBJ1-5; D might be TRBD1 (6 bases). V was cut by 4 bases and J by 1 base, with 11 bases left in between. The CDR3 runs to 15 residues. CDR1 is LNHDA, CDR2 SQIVND, per germline (reference sequence). CDR3 nucleotides: TGTGCCAGTAGTACGACAGGCCGCAGCAATCAGCCCCAGCATTTT. Translating gives CASSTTGRSNQPQHF.

This chain joins TRBV7-3 and TRBJ2-7; 7 bases are shared with TRBD1. CDR3 length: 15 residues. CDR1 and CDR2 (germline): SGHTA, FQGTGA. Germline trimming cut 5 bases from V and 5 bases from J; bases unmatched to any gene: 12. In DNA form, the CDR3 reads TGTGCCAGCAGCGCCCCTGAGACAGGGCGCGACGAGCAGTACTTC. It specifies CASSAPETGRDEQYF.